The rows below give T cell receptor beta chains drawn from one sample of a study of shared T cell receptors in the human thymus. Sequencing was performed with immunoSEQ multiplex PCR; in TCRdb, only in-frame clones are kept and a portion is missing. Of over 450,000 clones in the sample, approximately 80% are singletons; the top ten hold more than 0.01%. This sample was shared with a second study, whose subject was human thymus T cells.

The specimen was thymocytes. These receptors came from a boy in the first two years of life with a congenital heart defect. Each CDR3 is given with its conserved first and last residue. The D gene is left open where the match is weak. The size entry is marked missing in some rows and otherwise reads once, few, many or a size class.

abundance,d_gene,j_gene,v_gene,CDR3nt,CDR3aa
few,-,TRBJ2-1,TRBV9,TGTGCCAGCAGCGTAGAGGAGGGAAGGGGTGAGCAGTTCTTC,CASSVEEGRGEQFF
few,-,TRBJ2-2,TRBV5-1,TGCGCCAGCAGCTTCGGCCGGTGGAGCACCGGGGAGCTGTTTTTT,CASSFGRWSTGELFF
-,TRBD2,TRBJ2-7,TRBV6-5,TGTGCCAGCAGTTACTCCTGGCGGGAGGACTACGAGCAGTACTTC,CASSYSWREDYEQYF
-,TRBD2,TRBJ2-7,TRBV5-1,TGCGCCAGCAGCTTGAAGGGAGCGGGACTCTCCTACGAGCAGTACTTC,CASSLKGAGLSYEQYF
-,TRBD1,TRBJ2-1,TRBV25-1,TGTGCCAGCAGTGGTCACAGGGGGAGCTCCTACAATGAGCAGTTCTTC,CASSGHRGSSYNEQFF
-,-,TRBJ2-1,TRBV19,TGTGCCAGTACCTCCAGAGGGAGACCCTACAATGAGCAGTTCTTC,CASTSRGRPYNEQFF
few,-,TRBJ1-4,TRBV5-4,TGTGCCAGCAGCTTGGCAGGGCGCCGGTCTAAACTGTTTTTT,CASSLAGRRSKLFF
-,TRBD2,TRBJ2-5,TRBV2,TGTGCCAGCAGTTTGACTAGCGGGACTTTGCGGGAGACCCAGTACTTC,CASSLTSGTLRETQYF
few,-,TRBJ1-2,TRBV13,TGTGCCAGCAGCCGGATCCCCCCCAGGACAGCCGGACCGTATGGCTACACCTTC,CASSRIPPRTAGPYGYTF
-,TRBD2,TRBJ2-1,TRBV28,TGTGCCAGCAGCTCAAGCGGGAGCTCCTACAATGAGCAGTTCTTC,CASSSSGSSYNEQFF
-,-,TRBJ2-5,TRBV18,TGTGCCAGCTCAGGAGGGATCGGCCCTACCCAGTACTTC,CASSGGIGPTQYF
-,-,TRBJ1-4,TRBV27,TGTGCCAGCAGTCCCCGCGGACAGTCGAGGGATAAAAAACTGTTTTTT,CASSPRGQSRDKKLFF
few,TRBD1,TRBJ1-3,TRBV6-6,TGTGCCAGCAGCAGAGCGACAGGGCCTGGAAACACCATATATTTT,CASSRATGPGNTIYF
-,TRBD2,TRBJ2-7,TRBV27,TGTGCCAGCAGTTTACGGCGGGAGGTAAGCCACGAGCAGTACTTC,CASSLRREVSHEQYF